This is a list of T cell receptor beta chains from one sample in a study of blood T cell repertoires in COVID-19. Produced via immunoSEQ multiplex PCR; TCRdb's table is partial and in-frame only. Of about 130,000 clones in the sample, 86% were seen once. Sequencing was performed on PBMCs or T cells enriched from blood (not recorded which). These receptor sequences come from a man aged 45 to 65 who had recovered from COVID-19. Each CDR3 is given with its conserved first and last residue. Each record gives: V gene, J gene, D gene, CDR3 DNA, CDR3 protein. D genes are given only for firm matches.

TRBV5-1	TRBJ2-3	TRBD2	TGCGCCAGCAGCCTGGAGCGGGAGGAAGATACGCAGTATTTT	CASSLEREEDTQYF
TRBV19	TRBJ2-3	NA	TGTGCCAGTAGTATATTCGGGAGCACAGATACGCAGTATTTT	CASSIFGSTDTQYF
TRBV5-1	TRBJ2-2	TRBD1	TGCGCCAGCAGCTCAGGACAGGTGAACACCGGGGAGCTGTTTTTT	CASSSGQVNTGELFF
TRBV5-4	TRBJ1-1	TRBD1	TGTGCCAGCAGCGACCGGGACAGAGGCTATGGCACTGAAGCTTTCTTT	CASSDRDRGYGTEAFF
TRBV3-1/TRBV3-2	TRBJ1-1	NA	TGTGCCAGCAGCCACTGCGACAGGTTCAAGAACACTGAAGCTTTCTTT	CASSHCDRFKNTEAFF
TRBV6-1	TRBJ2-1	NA	TGTGCCAGCAGTGAATCAGACAACTCCTACAATGAGCAGTTCTTC	CASSESDNSYNEQFF
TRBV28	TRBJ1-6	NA	TGTGCCAGCAGGCCAGCAGGGGTCTATAATTCACCCCTCCACTTT	CASRPAGVYNSPLHF
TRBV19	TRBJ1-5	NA	TGTGCCAGTAGTATGTACAAACCCTCGCGAGGAAATCAGCCCCAGCATTTT	CASSMYKPSRGNQPQHF
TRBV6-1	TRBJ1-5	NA	TGTGCCAGCAGTGACAGTTACAATCAGCCCCAGCATTTT	CASSDSYNQPQHF
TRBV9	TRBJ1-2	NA	TGTGCCAGCAGCCCAAACCCGACACCTACTAACTATGGCTACACCTTC	CASSPNPTPTNYGYTF
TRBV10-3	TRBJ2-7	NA	TGTGCCATCAGTGGGGTAGGGGGGGACGAGCAGTACTTC	CAISGVGGDEQYF
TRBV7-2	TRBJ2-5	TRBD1	TGTGCCAGCAGCACCTTGGGACAGGGGGCGGAGACCCAGTACTTC	CASSTLGQGAETQYF
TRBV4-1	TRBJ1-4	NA	TGCGCCAGCAGCCAAGGTCTCTCCGACGGCAGGGCAAATGAAAAACTGTTTTTT	CASSQGLSDGRANEKLFF
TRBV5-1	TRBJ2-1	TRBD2	TGCGCCAGCAGTTTACTAGCGGGAGACTACAATGAGCAGTTCTTC	CASSLLAGDYNEQFF
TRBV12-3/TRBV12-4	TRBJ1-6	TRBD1	TGTGCCAGTGGACAGGGCGATTCACCCCTCCACTTT	CASGQGDSPLHF
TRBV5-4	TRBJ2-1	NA	TGTGCCAGCACCTCGGGGGTCGACTACAATGAGCAGTTCTTC	CASTSGVDYNEQFF
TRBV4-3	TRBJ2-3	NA	TGCGCCAGCAGCCAAGGCTTCGGAGGGAGGGGGGCAGATACGCAGTATTTT	CASSQGFGGRGADTQYF
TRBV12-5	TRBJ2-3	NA	TGTGCTAGTGGTCTTGGACGGGACACTACGCAGTATTTT	CASGLGRDTTQYF
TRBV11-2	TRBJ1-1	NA	TGTGCCAGCAGCTTATCACAGGGTGGCGCGGGCACTGAAGCTTTCTTT	CASSLSQGGAGTEAFF
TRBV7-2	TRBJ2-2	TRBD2	TGTGCCAGCAGTCCCGGGACTAGCGGGAGCACGAACACCGGGGAGCTGTTTTTT	CASSPGTSGSTNTGELFF
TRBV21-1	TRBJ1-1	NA	TGTGCCAGCAGCAAAAGGGGGAACACTGAAGCTTTCTTT	CASSKRGNTEAFF
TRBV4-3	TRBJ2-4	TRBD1	TGCGCCAGCAGCCCGGGACAGGGGGCTCGAATTCAGTACTTC	CASSPGQGARIQYF
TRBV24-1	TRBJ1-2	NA	TGTGCCACCAGTGATCCCCGACAGAACTATGGCTACACCTTC	CATSDPRQNYGYTF
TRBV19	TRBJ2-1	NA	TGTGCCAGTAGTAATTTTGCGGGGTCCTACAATGAGCAGTTCTTC	CASSNFAGSYNEQFF
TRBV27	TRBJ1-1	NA	TGTGCCAGCAGTTCAGTATCAATGAACACTGAAGCTTTCTTT	CASSSVSMNTEAFF
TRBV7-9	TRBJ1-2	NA	TGTGCCAGCAGCTTAGCAGGAGGGACCTATGGCTACACCTTC	CASSLAGGTYGYTF
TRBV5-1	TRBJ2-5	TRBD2	TGCGCCAGCAGCCCACTAGCGGGAGGGGCAGAGACCCAGTACTTC	CASSPLAGGAETQYF
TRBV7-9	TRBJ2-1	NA	TGTGCCAGCAGCTCCTTTGGAAAGCGATTGAATGAGCAGTTCTTC	CASSSFGKRLNEQFF